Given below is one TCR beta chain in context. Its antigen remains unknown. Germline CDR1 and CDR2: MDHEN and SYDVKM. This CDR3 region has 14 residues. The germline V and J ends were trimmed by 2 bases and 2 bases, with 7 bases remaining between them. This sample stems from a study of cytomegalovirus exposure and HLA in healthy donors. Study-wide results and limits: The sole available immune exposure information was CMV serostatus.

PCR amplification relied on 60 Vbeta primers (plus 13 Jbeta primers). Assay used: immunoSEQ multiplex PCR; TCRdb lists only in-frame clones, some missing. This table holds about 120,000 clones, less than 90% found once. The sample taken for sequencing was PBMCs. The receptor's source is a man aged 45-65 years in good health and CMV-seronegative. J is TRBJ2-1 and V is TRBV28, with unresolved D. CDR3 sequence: CASSLPVPYNEQFF. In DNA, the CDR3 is TGTGCCAGCAGTTTACCGGTTCCCTACAATGAGCAGTTCTTC.